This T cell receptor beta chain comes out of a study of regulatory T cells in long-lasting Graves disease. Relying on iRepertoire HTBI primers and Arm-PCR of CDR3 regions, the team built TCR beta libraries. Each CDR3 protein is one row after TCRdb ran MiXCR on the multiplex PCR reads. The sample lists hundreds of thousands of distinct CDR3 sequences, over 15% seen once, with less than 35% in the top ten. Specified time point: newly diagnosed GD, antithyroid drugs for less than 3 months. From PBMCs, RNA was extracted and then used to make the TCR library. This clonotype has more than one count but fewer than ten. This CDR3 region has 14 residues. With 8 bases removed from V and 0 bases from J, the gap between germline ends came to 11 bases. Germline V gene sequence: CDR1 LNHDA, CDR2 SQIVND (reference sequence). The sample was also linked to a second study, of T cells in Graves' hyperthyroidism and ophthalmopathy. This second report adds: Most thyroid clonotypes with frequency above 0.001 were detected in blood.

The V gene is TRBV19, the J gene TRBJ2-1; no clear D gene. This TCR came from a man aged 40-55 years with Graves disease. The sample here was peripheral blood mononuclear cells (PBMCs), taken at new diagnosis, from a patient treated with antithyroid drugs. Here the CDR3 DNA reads TGTGCCAGTTCAATAATGCACTCCTACAATGAGCAGTTCTTC. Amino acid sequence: CASSIMHSYNEQFF.